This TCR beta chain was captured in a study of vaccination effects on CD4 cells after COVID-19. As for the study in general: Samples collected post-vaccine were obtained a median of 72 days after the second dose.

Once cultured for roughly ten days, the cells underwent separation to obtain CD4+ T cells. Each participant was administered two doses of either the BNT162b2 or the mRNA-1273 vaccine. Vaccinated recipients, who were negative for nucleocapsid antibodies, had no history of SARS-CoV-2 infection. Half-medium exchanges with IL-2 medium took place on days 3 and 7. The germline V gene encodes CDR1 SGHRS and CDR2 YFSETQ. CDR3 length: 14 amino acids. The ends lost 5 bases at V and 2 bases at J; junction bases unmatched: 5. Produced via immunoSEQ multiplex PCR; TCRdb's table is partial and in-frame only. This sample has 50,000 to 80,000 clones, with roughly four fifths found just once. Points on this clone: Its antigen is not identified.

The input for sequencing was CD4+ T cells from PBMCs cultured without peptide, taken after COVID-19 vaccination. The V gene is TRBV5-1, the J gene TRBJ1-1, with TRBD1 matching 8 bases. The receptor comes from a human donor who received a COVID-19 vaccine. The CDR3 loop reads CASSRGQENTEAFF. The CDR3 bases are TGCGCCAGCAGTCGGGGACAGGAAAACACTGAAGCTTTCTTT.